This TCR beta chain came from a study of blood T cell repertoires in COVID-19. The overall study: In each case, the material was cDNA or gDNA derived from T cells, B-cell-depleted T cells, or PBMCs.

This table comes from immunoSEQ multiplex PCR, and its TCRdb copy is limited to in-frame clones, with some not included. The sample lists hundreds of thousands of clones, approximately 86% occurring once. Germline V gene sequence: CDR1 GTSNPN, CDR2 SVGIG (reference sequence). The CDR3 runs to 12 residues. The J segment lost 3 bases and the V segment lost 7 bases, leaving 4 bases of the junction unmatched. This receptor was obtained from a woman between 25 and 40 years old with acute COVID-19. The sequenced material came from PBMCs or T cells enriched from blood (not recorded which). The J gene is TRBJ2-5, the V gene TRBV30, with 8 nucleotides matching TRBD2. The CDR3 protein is CAYSGVKETQYF. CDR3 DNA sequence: TGTGCCTATAGCGGGGTTAAAGAGACCCAGTACTTC.